The clone carrying this T cell receptor beta chain was picked up many times. Its antigen is currently unknown. These data are taken from a study of cytomegalovirus exposure and HLA in healthy donors. Overall study context: Genetic ancestry analysis placed around 76% of the 400 or so donors that were genotyped in the Caucasian-associated cluster.

Overall study findings and caveats: Another analysis was done later, and it associated approximately 17,000 TCR beta sequences with HLA alleles at 0.05 false discovery rate.

Trimming cost V 5 bases and J 6 bases, with 20 bases left between them. The CDR3 runs 15 residues. Germline values: CDR1 SNHLY, CDR2 FYNNEI. The PCR had 60 Vbeta and 13 Jbeta primers. Generated by immunoSEQ multiplex PCR, the TCRdb table keeps only in-frame clones and is missing some. The sample lists around 190,000 clones; roughly 9.5% were seen once. The sample consisted of PBMCs. The receptor's source is a woman in her twenties or thirties in good health and CMV-seropositive. The chain carries TRBV2 and TRBJ2-7, with a weak D call TRBD1 (6 bases). CDR3 DNA sequence: TGTGCCAGCAGTTCCCCCGGGGCAGGGGTGGGCGAGCAGTACTTC. Translated, it gives CASSSPGAGVGEQYF. Together with reference TRBV2 and TRBJ2-7, the CDR3 gives the full variable domain: EPEVTQTPSHQVTQMGQEVILRCVPISNHLYFYWYRQILGQKVEFLVSFYNNEISEKSEIFDDQFSVERPDGSNFTLKIRSTKLEDSAMYFCASSSPGAGVGEQYFGPGTRLTVT.